This TCR beta chain was documented in a study of shared clonotypes between healthy human individuals. The assay was immunoSEQ multiplex PCR, and TCRdb's table has in-frame clones only and misses some. This table holds around 2,000,000 clones, approximately 95% found once. This CDR3 contains 17 residues. With V trimmed by 4 bases and J by 3 bases, 14 bases remained unmatched. Germline-derived CDR1 and CDR2 are MNHEY and SMNVEV (reference sequence). Terminally differentiated effector memory CD45RA+ cells were excluded from the naive CD8 cells, which were CD45RO-negative and positively selected for CCR7.

The sequencing sample was made of naive CD8+ T cells sorted from blood. J is TRBJ2-7 and V is TRBV27; 8 bases match TRBD2. This TCR was sampled from a man between 18 and 29 years old in good health. The CDR3 loop reads CASSSQGPIAGFYEQYF. As DNA, the CDR3 is TGTGCCAGCAGTTCACAGGGTCCGATAGCGGGATTCTACGAGCAGTACTTC.